This T cell receptor beta chain was sequenced for a study of blood T cell repertoires in COVID-19 (TCRdb year 2020). In the study overall: The collaborator samples originated in the United States, Italy and Spain and spanned the acute and convalescent phases of COVID-19. The prospective study material was composed of cDNA or gDNA derived from T cells, B-cell-depleted T cells, or PBMCs. The dataset comprised deeply sampled blood TCRbeta repertoires from subjects exposed to, actively infected with, or recovered from COVID-19. The repertoires were released in a freely available public database meant as a resource for research on the immune response to SARS-CoV-2. The samples were drawn from two sources: the first 160 participants of the ongoing ImmuneRACE study, and 950 to 1,500 subjects contributed by 6 global collaborators. Sample metadata almost always included a de-identified subject ID, COVID-19 status, age in years and sex. Where available, HLA class I and class II types were taken from metadata supplied by the sample provider and were not determined by assay-based typing.

V is cut back by 5 bases and J by 2 bases, with 5 bases in the junction unmatched. CDR1 MDHEN and CDR2 SYDVKM are derived from the germline V gene. Including cysteine and phenylalanine, the CDR3 has 15 amino acids. Just CDR3 DNA is preserved here, 45 bases in frame from base 1. Participants in the prospective study were enrolled through a virtual design, were aged 18 to 89 years, and lived in 20 to 30 United States geographic areas. To assign participants to cohorts, the prospective study relied on clinical history that participants themselves reported in a screening survey and a study questionnaire. ImmuneRACE Cohort 3 recovered participants were defined by two consecutive negative NP/OP PCR tests, healthcare professional clearance, or symptom resolution. In the prospective study, mobile phlebotomists collected whole blood, serum and a nasopharyngeal or oropharyngeal swab from each participant. Participants in the prospective study had the option to provide additional blood draws and questionnaires over a roughly two-month period. Prospective study blood samples were shipped either frozen or at room temperature before DNA extraction.

The paper's findings and limits, for the study overall: Clinical and demographic metadata were provided uncurated, with the amount varying by source and participant.

Turning to this clone: This receptor's antigen is unknown. No much larger clonotype is one base removed from it; base qualities were not supplied.

TCRbeta CDR3 regions were amplified from genomic DNA by means of the immunoSEQ Assay, a bias-controlled multiplex PCR. In the source study's methods: Nucleated cell counts per sample were estimated from amplification of reference gene primers within the assay. To quantify the absolute abundance of each unique TCRbeta CDR3 rearrangement, sequence reads were collapsed and filtered. For each sample, productive Simpson clonality was calculated as the square root of Simpson's diversity index over productive rearrangements. Held by TCRdb, this immuneACCESS table contains in-frame sequences only and omits some clones. Under half of the omission traces to an unresolved V gene where checked; the cause of the rest is unknown. V, J and clone size derive from that table, while D and trimming were established from the DNA sequence. The table for this sample lists roughly 150,000 clones; around four fifths of them were counted only once. Together, the top ten hold 6.2% of the sample.

In this chain, TRBV28 is recombined with TRBJ2-7, with 11 bases matching TRBD2. The sample comprised PBMCs or T cells enriched from blood (not recorded which). This sequence was found in a woman aged 35 to 49 who had recovered from COVID-19. The CDR3 region has the sequence CASSPTSGGTYEQYF. In nucleotide form, the sequence is TGTGCCAGCAGTCCCACTAGCGGGGGCACCTACGAGCAGTACTTC. Beyond the CDR3, the reference TRBV28 and TRBJ2-7 genes provide the residues; the full variable domain reads: DVKVTQSSRYLVKRTGEKVFLECVQDMDHENMFWYRQDPGLGLRLIYFSYDVKMKEKGDIPEGYSVSREKKERFSLILESASTNQTSMYLCASSPTSGGTYEQYFGPGTRLTVT.